These T cell receptor beta chains were read from a single sample in a study of blood T cell dynamics during melanoma immunotherapy. The table came from immunoSEQ multiplex PCR; TCRdb's copy has only in-frame clones and leaves some out. The top ten clones hold over 1% of a sample with fewer than 25,000 clones, roughly 89% of them seen once. This material consisted of blood, taken from a patient treated with checkpoint blockade. The source of these receptors is a human donor with melanoma. CDR3s leave out the opening cysteine and the closing phenylalanine or tryptophan.

V gene: TRBV28; J gene: TRBJ1-2; CDR3 length: 14; CDR3 protein: ASSTTPTARLWGYT
V gene: TRBV19; J gene: TRBJ1-4; CDR3 length: 12; CDR3 protein: ASSAAVNNEKLF
V gene: TRBV6-6; J gene: TRBJ1-1; CDR3 length: 13; CDR3 protein: ASSPRDRGGTEAF
V gene: TRBV19; J gene: TRBJ2-7; CDR3 length: 11; CDR3 protein: ASSIQGRDEQY
V gene: TRBV14; J gene: TRBJ1-2; CDR3 length: 14; CDR3 protein: ASSQRTGLTPYGYT
V gene: TRBV4-1; J gene: TRBJ2-7; CDR3 length: 12; CDR3 protein: ASSRTGGIYEQY
V gene: TRBV6-1; J gene: TRBJ2-3; CDR3 length: 12; CDR3 protein: ASSRSGAGDTQY
V gene: TRBV12-5; J gene: TRBJ2-1; CDR3 length: 13; CDR3 protein: ASGFDRGLRNEQF
V gene: TRBV10-2; J gene: TRBJ1-6; CDR3 length: 13; CDR3 protein: ASSFGVSYNSPLH
V gene: TRBV2; J gene: TRBJ2-7; CDR3 length: 12; CDR3 protein: ASSGRGVLYEQY
V gene: TRBV2; J gene: TRBJ1-1; CDR3 length: 9; CDR3 protein: ASMRDTEAF
V gene: TRBV18; J gene: TRBJ1-1; CDR3 length: 12; CDR3 protein: ASSPNTGGGDAF
V gene: TRBV7-2; J gene: TRBJ2-7; CDR3 length: 14; CDR3 protein: ASSAPYRGGRHEQY
V gene: TRBV4-1; J gene: TRBJ2-5; CDR3 length: 15; CDR3 protein: ASSQGTQGELQQTQY
V gene: TRBV6-1; J gene: TRBJ2-5; CDR3 length: 16; CDR3 protein: ASSELPGGETGRETQY
V gene: TRBV27; J gene: TRBJ2-6; CDR3 length: 14; CDR3 protein: ASSFTSRSGANVLT
V gene: TRBV15; J gene: TRBJ2-5; CDR3 length: 13; CDR3 protein: ATRSRGGLKETQY
V gene: TRBV12-5; J gene: TRBJ1-2; CDR3 length: 13; CDR3 protein: ASGLGDSYQGGYT